These 8 T cell receptor beta chains came from one sample sequenced in a study of cytotoxic CD8 clonotypes in ibrutinib-treated CLL. The assay was immunoSEQ multiplex PCR, and TCRdb's table has in-frame clones only and misses some. The table includes about 76,000 clones, around four fifths detected once. The material sequenced was PBMCs, taken after 24 months of ibrutinib treatment. All receptors come from a human donor with chronic lymphocytic leukemia.

This clone appeared a single time. This chain connects TRBV7-3 to TRBJ2-7; 7 bases match TRBD2. Germline CDR1 reads SGHTA; CDR2 reads FQGTGA. The trim removed 4 bases at V and 3 bases at J, leaving 12 bases unmatched. CDR3 length equals 16 residues. The CDR3 DNA is TGTGCCAGCAGCTCTCAACTGGCGGGAGTTATCTACGAGCAGTACTTC. Its protein is CASSSQLAGVIYEQYF.

The rearrangement joins TRBV18 to TRBJ2-7; D gene unclear. CDR1 KGHSH and CDR2 LQKENI come from the germline V gene. With 6 bases removed from V and 6 bases from J, the gap between germline ends came to 12 bases. The CDR3 contains 12 residues. The CDR3 here is CASSPSIGEQYF. Here the CDR3 DNA reads TGTGCCAGCTCCCCAAGCATAGGCGAGCAGTACTTC.

J is TRBJ2-2 and V is TRBV7-3; 9 bases match TRBD1. Losses at the gene ends were 6 bases for V and 4 bases for J; bases not matched to a gene: 3. Germline V CDR1 and CDR2: SGHTA, FQGTGA. This CDR3 has 14 amino acids. CDR3 protein: CASRTGGFTGELFF. In DNA form, the CDR3 reads TGTGCCAGCAGGACAGGGGGATTCACCGGGGAGCTGTTTTTT.

The chain carries TRBV7-2 and TRBJ2-1; D not resolved. This CDR3 has 14 amino acids. Germline V gene sequence: CDR1 SGHTA, CDR2 FQGNSA. The V gene lost 4 bases and the J gene lost 6 bases, with 13 bases spanning the gap. CDR3 region: CASSYRIGVNEQFF. As DNA, the CDR3 is TGTGCCAGCAGCTATCGGATTGGAGTCAATGAGCAGTTCTTC.

This clone was recorded only once. The V and J genes are TRBV2 and TRBJ2-3; D remains unclear. This CDR3 region has 11 residues. Trimming took 9 bases from V and 2 from J, leaving 6 bases between them. Per germline, CDR1 SNHLY and CDR2 FYNNEI. The chain's CDR3 is CASNPTDTQYF. Written as DNA, the CDR3 is TGTGCCAGTAACCCCACAGATACGCAGTATTTT.

J is TRBJ2-6 and V is TRBV7-6; D gene ambiguous. The CDR3 consists of 17 residues. Deletions cut 0 bases from V and 0 bases from J, with 9 bases between. Germline V gene lookup returns CDR1 SGHVS and CDR2 FNYEAQ. CDR3 region: CASSLAPSHSGANVLTF. The DNA of the CDR3 is TGTGCCAGCAGCTTAGCACCGAGCCACTCTGGGGCCAACGTCCTGACTTTC.

V usage is TRBV2 and J usage is TRBJ1-1; D gene unclear. Between the trimmed V and J ends, which lost 2 bases and 7 bases, there was a span of 5 bases. CDR1 is SNHLY, CDR2 FYNNEI, per germline. CDR3 size: 11 residues. CDR3 nucleotide sequence: TGTGCCAGCAGTGAAATCTATGAAGCTTTCTTT. As protein: CASSEIYEAFF. Filled out from reference TRBV2 and TRBJ1-1, the complete variable domain reads EPEVTQTPSHQVTQMGQEVILRCVPISNHLYFYWYRQILGQKVEFLVSFYNNEISEKSEIFDDQFSVERPDGSNFTLKIRSTKLEDSAMYFCASSEIYEAFFGQGTRLTVV.

The chain joins TRBV28 to TRBJ2-7; 9 nucleotides align to TRBD2. Germline V CDR1 and CDR2: MDHEN, SYDVKM. The V and J ends lost 3 bases and 3 bases, in that order; junction bases with no gene match: 3. This CDR3 has 14 residues. The CDR3 bases are TGTGCCAGCAGTTTTCTAGCGGGACTCTACGAGCAGTACTTC. Its protein product is CASSFLAGLYEQYF.